Sequencing of this TCR beta chain was carried out in a study of control samples from healthy donors and cancer patients (dated by TCRdb to between 2020 and 2021). On this clone: The antigen it binds to is not known. No quality values exist for individual bases; no much larger clone is one base distant.

The CDR3 has 13 amino acids, counting the end cysteine and phenylalanine. The entry retains the CDR3 DNA only, 39 bases that are in frame from base 1. Cut back by 7 bases and 0 bases, the V and J ends lie 12 bases apart. Per the germline V gene (reference sequence), GTSNPN is the CDR1 and SVGIG is the CDR2. The receptor library was made with the immunoSEQ multiplex PCR assay. In TCRdb, the immuneACCESS table is reduced to in-frame sequences with V and J assigned. These tables do not hold every clone; where another copy was compared, an unresolved V gene accounts for under half, and the others remain unexplained. The sample table shows roughly 59,000 clones, and roughly 90% are seen once. 1.7% of the sample comes from the top ten.

The chain is assembled from TRBV30 and TRBJ1-2; the D gene is perhaps TRBD1, on 5 matching bases. Specimen: PBMCs. The source of this sequence is a man aged 40-55 years with colorectal cancer. The DNA sequence is as follows: TGTGCCTCCGCCTCGGGGGCTAACTATGGCTACACCTTC. Protein translation: CASASGANYGYTF.